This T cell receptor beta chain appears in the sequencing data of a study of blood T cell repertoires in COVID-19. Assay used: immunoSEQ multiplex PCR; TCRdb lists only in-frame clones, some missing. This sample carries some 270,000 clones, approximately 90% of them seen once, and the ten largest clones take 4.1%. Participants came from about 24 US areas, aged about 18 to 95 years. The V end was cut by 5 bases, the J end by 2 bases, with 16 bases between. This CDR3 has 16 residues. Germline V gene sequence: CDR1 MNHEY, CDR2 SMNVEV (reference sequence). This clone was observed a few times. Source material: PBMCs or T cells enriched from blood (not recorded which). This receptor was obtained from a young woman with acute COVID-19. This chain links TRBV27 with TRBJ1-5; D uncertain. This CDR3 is CASSPRVNSGNQPQHF. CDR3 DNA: TGTGCCAGCAGTCCACGGGTCAATTCCGGCAATCAGCCCCAGCATTTT.